Below, 19 T cell receptor beta chains from the same sample are listed, as sequenced in a study of monozygotic twins with inflammatory bowel disease. TCRdb processed the 5' RACE reads again and assigns one entry to each CDR3 protein, with no DNA. The repertoire table contains 150,000 to 200,000 distinct CDR3 sequences. Input material: blood. Receptors were obtained from a human donor with ulcerative colitis or Crohn's disease, or a healthy co-twin of an affected twin (not recorded which).

The chain combines TRBV7-8 with TRBJ2-1; as DNA is missing, the TRBD2 call by TCRdb cannot be tested. This CDR3 is 16 amino acids long. The germline V gene has CDR1 SGHVS and CDR2 FQNEAQ. The CDR3 region is CASSSRGGGMYNEQFF.

V usage is TRBV20-1 and J usage is TRBJ2-7. The CDR3 has 14 amino acids. The germline gives CDR1 DFQATT, CDR2 SNEGSKA (reference sequence). CDR3: CSARDASGYYEQYF.

This chain connects TRBV6-5 to TRBJ1-1; without DNA, the TCRdb call of TRBD1 cannot be checked. The CDR3 covers 14 residues. CDR1 and CDR2 (germline): MNHEY, SVGAGI. CDR3 loop: CASSYSSGGTEAFF.

This chain connects TRBV5-6 to TRBJ2-1; TCRdb selects TRBD1, and the lack of DNA leaves this call unchecked. From germline, CDR1 is SGHDT and CDR2 YYEEEE. This CDR3 is built from 15 residues. CDR3: CASSPRLTGANEQFF.

V usage is TRBV11-2 and J usage is TRBJ2-4; checking the TCRdb D call of TRBD1 is not possible without DNA. CDR1 and CDR2 (germline): SGHAT, FQNNGV. CDR3 size: 19 residues. Here the CDR3 reads CASSLQTGWFGQAKNIQYF.

V and J are TRBV7-2 and TRBJ1-2; TCRdb lists TRBD1, though no DNA is available to test this call. CDR3 length: 14 amino acids. The germline V gene encodes CDR1 SGHTA and CDR2 FQGNSA. CDR3 sequence reads: CASRILDSLGGYTF.

V is TRBV10-3 and J is TRBJ2-3. Germline assignment: CDR1 ENHRY and CDR2 SYGVKD. This CDR3 contains 16 residues. The CDR3 protein is CAISEVDRDSTDTQYF.

The rearrangement links TRBV4-3 to TRBJ1-3. Germline CDR1 LGHNA, CDR2 YSLEER. The CDR3 consists of 17 residues. The CDR3 loop is CASSQPDRSDSGNTIYF.

This chain uses TRBV6-1 with TRBJ2-1; the TRBD2 assignment by TCRdb is unverifiable without DNA. The CDR3 spans 19 residues. Germline assignment: CDR1 MNHNS and CDR2 SASEGT. This CDR3 reads CASSVSWEKREGGYNEQFF.

The chain recombines TRBV9 with TRBJ2-3; TCRdb gives TRBD1 as the D gene, but with no DNA this cannot be confirmed. The CDR3 consists of 15 residues. Germline V gene sequence: CDR1 SGDLS, CDR2 YYNGEE. CDR3 loop: CASSVDSGAWDTQYF.

The rearrangement uses TRBV5-1 and TRBJ2-2; TCRdb reports TRBD1, a call that lacks DNA to check it against. Germline V CDR1 and CDR2: SGHRS, YFSETQ. This CDR3 is built from 18 residues. CDR3 protein: CASSLEDGTMIRTGELFF.

The V and J genes are TRBV12-3 or TRBV12-4 and TRBJ1-4. The CDR3 consists of 14 residues. This chain's CDR3 is CASSFKHPNEKLFF.

V gene TRBV12-3 or TRBV12-4 combines with J gene TRBJ1-5; TCRdb reports TRBD1, a call that lacks DNA to check it against. CDR3 length equals 14 residues. This CDR3 is CASSFSGFDQPQHF.

The rearrangement uses TRBV19 and TRBJ2-5; the D call of TRBD2 rests on TCRdb alone, since no DNA is present to check it. The CDR3 sequence is 16 residues long. From germline, CDR1 is LNHDA and CDR2 SQIVND (reference sequence). The CDR3: CASSTYGRALEETQYF.

The V call is TRBV7-2, the J call TRBJ1-6. Germline V CDR1 and CDR2: SGHTA, FQGNSA. This CDR3 contains 15 residues. CDR3 sequence: CASSAKGQNNSPLHF.

This CDR3 reads CASSSRGWEETQYF. V gene TRBV7-2 combines with J gene TRBJ2-5; TCRdb reports TRBD1, a call that lacks DNA to check it against. The CDR3 is made up of 14 amino acids. CDR1 and CDR2 (germline): SGHTA, FQGNSA. The full variable domain, in which reference TRBV7-2 and TRBJ2-5 provide the parts outside the CDR3, is GAGVSQSPSNKVTEKGKDVELRCDPISGHTALYWYRQSLGQGLEFLIYFQGNSAPDKSGLPSDRFSAERTGGSVSTLTIQRTQQEDSAVYLCASSSRGWEETQYFGPGTRLLVL.

The CDR3 region is CAIGAGAAWDTEAFF. The chain employs TRBV10-3 and TRBJ1-1; the D call of TRBD1 rests on TCRdb alone, since no DNA is present to check it. The CDR3 extends over 15 amino acids. Looked up from germline, CDR1 is ENHRY and CDR2 is SYGVKD.

The rearrangement links TRBV11-2 to TRBJ2-3; TCRdb picks TRBD1, but there is no DNA to check that call. CDR1 is SGHAT, CDR2 FQNNGV, per germline. The CDR3 runs to 18 residues. The CDR3 protein is CASSIAAGTEINQDTQYF.

The chain combines TRBV28 with TRBJ2-3. CDR1 and CDR2 from the germline V gene are MDHEN and SYDVKM. The CDR3 is 14 residues long. This CDR3 reads CASSGEMMTDTQYF.